A single sample is the source of the 19 T cell receptor beta chains below, sequenced in a study of spatial heterogeneity in lung cancer (dated by TCRdb to between 2018 and 2020). Library creation used 5' RACE. Sequencing was performed on a NextSeq 500. TCRdb reprocessing: public reads trimmed at Q25 with fastp, clones called with MiXCR, in-frame beta chains kept. Merged by CDR3 protein, the rows form single entries marked with the most common genes and DNA. Present in this sample are roughly 48,000 distinct CDR3 sequences, less than 6% of which were seen just once. Around 10% of the sample lies in the top ten. Read against the paper, the sample's time point label means: sample taken at primary tumor resection. Sequences were derived from PBMCs, sampled at surgery. These receptors originate from a male donor with early-stage non-small cell lung cancer.

In this sample, this clonotype turned up a few times. The chain uses TRBV7-3 and TRBJ2-3; 7 bases align to TRBD1. The CDR3 extends over 16 amino acids. Germline V gives CDR1 SGHTA, CDR2 FQGTGA. Germline trimming cut 1 base from V and 4 bases from J; bases unmatched to any gene: 8. This chain's CDR3 is CASSLMSQGIADTQYF. CDR3 DNA: TGTGCCAGCAGCTTAATGTCACAGGGGATCGCAGATACGCAGTATTTT.

At least ten counts were recorded for this clonotype. This chain connects TRBV7-2 to TRBJ2-3; 12 bases match TRBD2. Unmatched junction bases numbered 4, after V lost 5 bases and J lost 4 bases. Germline V gene sequence: CDR1 SGHTA, CDR2 FQGNSA. CDR3 length: 15 amino acids. CDR3 sequence reads: CASSHRLAGADTQYF. For the CDR3, the DNA is TGTGCCAGCAGCCATCGACTAGCGGGAGCAGATACGCAGTATTTT.

There are many counts of this clonotype. The chain links TRBV28 to TRBJ2-3; TRBD2 is a possible D gene (5 bases). V lost 6 bases and J 3 bases, leaving 10 bases between the germline ends. The CDR3 runs to 13 residues. CDR1 and CDR2 from the germline V gene are MDHEN and SYDVKM. The CDR3 nucleotides read TGTGCCAGCAGACGCCCGGGGACAGATACGCAGTATTTT. Encoded protein: CASRRPGTDTQYF.

This clonotype was counted many times. The rearrangement links TRBV20-1 to TRBJ2-1; weak D call: TRBD2 (6 bases). The CDR3 is 16 residues long. Germline V CDR1 and CDR2: DFQATT, SNEGSKA (reference sequence). The V and J ends lost 3 bases and 0 bases respectively, with 15 bases between them. The CDR3 loop reads CSASPTSRSSYNEQFF. The CDR3 nucleotides read TGCAGTGCTAGTCCCACTAGCAGGAGCTCCTACAATGAGCAGTTCTTC.

This clonotype was picked up many times. V and J are TRBV20-1 and TRBJ1-2; no definite D call. The V and J ends lost 7 bases and 7 bases respectively, with 10 bases between them. In germline, CDR1 is DFQATT, CDR2 SNEGSKA (reference sequence). CDR3 length: 10 amino acids. The CDR3 nucleotides are TGCAGTGTCCTAGGGATTGGCTACACCTTC. It codes for CSVLGIGYTF.

The gene calls are TRBV19 and TRBJ2-3; 7 nucleotides match TRBD2. The CDR3 has 16 amino acids. Germline-derived CDR1 and CDR2 are LNHDA and SQIVND (reference sequence). Trimming removed 5 bases from V and 1 base from J; junction bases left unmatched: 9. CDR3 coding DNA: TGTGCCAGTAGTTCTTCGCGGGAGTATGGCACAGATACGCAGTATTTT. It is translated as CASSSSREYGTDTQYF. Looking up the rest from reference TRBV19 and TRBJ2-3 gives the full variable domain: DGGITQSPKYLFRKEGQNVTLSCEQNLNHDAMYWYRQDPGQGLRLIYYSQIVNDFQKGDIAEGYSVSREKKESFPLTVTSAQKNPTAFYLCASSSSREYGTDTQYFGPGTRLTVL.

Ten or more counts support this clonotype. The chain recombines TRBV5-4 with TRBJ2-5; D perhaps matches TRBD1 (6 bases). CDR3 length: 15 residues. The germline V gene has CDR1 SGHNT and CDR2 YYREEE (reference sequence). Trimming took off 0 bases at V and 1 base at J, with 10 bases between the two ends. In DNA, the CDR3 is TGTGCCAGCAGCTTGGCAGGGGCTGCCCAAGAGACCCAGTACTTC. Its protein product is CASSLAGAAQETQYF.

Many counts were recorded for this clonotype. V usage is TRBV29-1 and J usage is TRBJ2-3, with TRBD1 identical over 7 bases. CDR3 length equals 15 residues. Germline V gives CDR1 SQVTM, CDR2 ANQGSEA. V gave up 4 bases and J gave up 0 bases; unmatched junction bases: 7. The CDR3 protein is CSVVLADRSTDTQYF. The DNA of the CDR3 is TGCAGCGTTGTACTGGCGGACAGGAGCACAGATACGCAGTATTTT.

The sample holds a few counts of this clonotype. The V call is TRBV5-1, the J call TRBJ2-1, with 12 bases that match TRBD2. With V trimmed by 4 bases and J by 10 bases, 12 bases remained unmatched. Germline CDR1 and CDR2: SGHRS and YFSETQ. The CDR3 sequence is 16 residues long. The CDR3 region is CASSNYLAGGLGEQFF. CDR3 DNA: TGCGCCAGCAGCAACTACCTAGCGGGAGGGTTGGGGGAGCAGTTCTTC.

This clonotype was observed a handful of times. The chain employs TRBV20-1 and TRBJ2-1; 10 bases line up with TRBD2. This CDR3 comprises 17 residues. Germline V gene sequence: CDR1 DFQATT, CDR2 SNEGSKA (reference sequence). The V and J ends lost 6 bases and 7 bases, in that order; junction bases with no gene match: 18. CDR3 in DNA: TGCAGTGCCATTCTATTTGGGGCTAGCGGGAGAGGGAATGAGCAGTTCTTC. Amino acids: CSAILFGASGRGNEQFF.

There are many counts of this clonotype. This chain uses TRBV5-5 with TRBJ1-6; TRBD1 agrees at 8 bases. The V gene's germline CDR1 is SGHKS and CDR2 YYEKEE (reference sequence). This CDR3 has 15 amino acids. J was trimmed by 8 bases and V by 4 bases; bases with no gene match: 8. The DNA for the CDR3 is TGTGCCAGCAGCCCGTGGCAGGGGGCGGATTCACCCCTCCACTTT. Residues: CASSPWQGADSPLHF.

Points on this clonotype: The junction does not match germline at one end; this may be a read error. The chain has TRBV27 and TRBJ2-7, with a possible D match to TRBD1 (6 bases). Germline CDR1 MNHEY, CDR2 SMNVEV (reference sequence). The CDR3 contains 15 residues. The CDR3 nucleotides read TGTGCCAGCAGCGACTGGGACAAAAGCTCCTGCGAGCAGTACTTC. Protein: CASSDWDKSSCEQYF.

This clonotype was seen many times. This chain joins TRBV2 and TRBJ1-6; D ambiguous. Germline V lookup: CDR1 SNHLY, CDR2 FYNNEI. This CDR3 comprises 15 residues. The ends were cut back, 3 bases at V and 0 bases at J, with 6 bases in the middle. Here the CDR3 DNA reads TGTGCCAGCAGTGACGAGAGCTCCTATAATTCACCCCTCCACTTT. It yields the protein CASSDESSYNSPLHF.

The chain employs TRBV19 and TRBJ2-7; tentative D call: TRBD1 (5 bases). Looked up from germline, CDR1 is LNHDA and CDR2 is SQIVND (reference sequence). CDR3 length: 13 residues. The ends were cut back, 10 bases at V and 4 bases at J, with 17 bases in the middle. The CDR3 DNA reads as TGTGCCACTTCGACAGACCTCTTTTACGAGCAGTACTTC. As protein: CATSTDLFYEQYF.

The rearrangement uses TRBV7-9 and TRBJ2-7; 7 bases map to TRBD1. Germline V gives CDR1 SEHNR, CDR2 FQNEAQ (reference sequence). The junction had 7 bases not matched to a gene; V was cut back by 7 bases and J by 7 bases. The CDR3 runs 12 residues. CDR3 sequence reads: CASTFTGEEQYF. The CDR3 nucleotides are TGTGCCAGCACCTTCACAGGGGAAGAGCAGTACTTC.

This clonotype was counted many times. V is TRBV28 and J is TRBJ1-1, with D maybe TRBD1 (5 bases). CDR1 is MDHEN and CDR2 is SYDVKM in the germline V gene. The CDR3 loop spans 14 amino acids. V dropped 3 bases and J dropped 3 bases, with 11 bases sitting between them. The CDR3 nucleotides read TGTGCCAGCAGTTTTATAGGGGAGGACACTGAAGCTTTCTTT. Translating it yields CASSFIGEDTEAFF. Supplemented by reference TRBV28 and TRBJ1-1, the full variable domain reads DVKVTQSSRYLVKRTGEKVFLECVQDMDHENMFWYRQDPGLGLRLIYFSYDVKMKEKGDIPEGYSVSREKKERFSLILESASTNQTSMYLCASSFIGEDTEAFFGQGTRLTVV.

This clonotype was counted at least ten times. It is unclear where the CDR3 begins or ends on the DNA, so no DNA is shown, and the CDR3 is as TCRdb lists it. This chain links TRBV12-3 or TRBV12-4 with TRBJ1-1; the D call in the table, TRBD1, was not verified against the DNA. The CDR3 is 13 amino acids long, termini counted. The CDR3 protein is CASSSGPATEAFF.

Judged by abundance, this clonotype is medium-sized. This chain joins TRBV27 and TRBJ2-1; weak D call: TRBD1 (5 bases). Trimming took 6 bases from V and 2 from J, leaving 11 bases between them. Per the germline V gene, CDR1 is MNHEY and CDR2 is SMNVEV (reference sequence). The CDR3 covers 14 residues. The CDR3, as DNA: TGTGCCAGCAGCTCTACAGGACCCTACAATGAGCAGTTCTTC. Translated, it gives CASSSTGPYNEQFF.

This clonotype was seen repeatedly, ten times or more. The chain recombines TRBV7-7 with TRBJ2-2, with D maybe TRBD1 (5 bases). V dropped 10 bases and J dropped 4 bases, with 10 bases sitting between them. CDR1 and CDR2 (germline): SSHAT, FNYEAQ (reference sequence). CDR3 length equals 12 residues. CDR3 bases: TGTGCCATTTCTAGGGGCACCGGGGAGCTGTTTTTT. This translates into CAISRGTGELFF.